A selection of T cell receptor beta chains follows, all from one sample in a study of graft-versus-host responses after intestinal transplantation. No antigen has been assigned to these receptors. Sequencing used immunoSEQ multiplex PCR; TCRdb keeps in-frame clones, though not all of them. The sample carries fewer than 120,000 clones, roughly 95% recorded once. The sample was unstimulated CD8+ T cells sorted from spleen or lymph node cells, taken before intestinal transplant. Receptors were obtained from a human donor who received an intestinal transplant. The CDR3 runs from the conserved cysteine through the conserved F or W. The D gene is left open where the match is weak. Only part of the rows carry a size: once, few, many, or a class if the clone is expanded.

TRBJ2-1	NA	TRBV10-2	NA	TGCGCCAGCAGTGTCACTCCTAGCTCCTACAATGAGCAGTTCTTC	CASSVTPSSYNEQFF
TRBJ2-3	NA	TRBV6-5	NA	TGTGCCAGCAGTTACCGTAGCACAGATACGCAGTATTTT	CASSYRSTDTQYF
TRBJ2-7	once	TRBV7-9	NA	TGTGCCAGCAGGTGGGGCAGCGACGAGCAGTACTTC	CASRWGSDEQYF
TRBJ1-5	NA	TRBV27	NA	TGTGCCAGCAGTTTATCAGGGCGTAGCAATCAGCCCCAGCATTTT	CASSLSGRSNQPQHF
TRBJ1-1	NA	TRBV9	NA	TGTGCCAGCAGCGTAGGCCCACTAGACGGACTGAACACTGAAGCTTTCTTT	CASSVGPLDGLNTEAFF
TRBJ1-1	NA	TRBV6-5	TRBD1	TGTGCCAGCAGGACAGGGGGGGGAGGAGCTTTCTTT	CASRTGGGGAFF
TRBJ1-2	NA	TRBV5-4	NA	TGTGCCAGCAGCTTGGGCTATGATGGCTACACCTTC	CASSLGYDGYTF
TRBJ1-4	NA	TRBV5-1	NA	TGCGCCAGCAGCTTGTATCGGCGGGACGCAACTAATGAAAAACTGTTTTTT	CASSLYRRDATNEKLFF
TRBJ2-4	NA	TRBV7-8	TRBD1	TGTGCCAGCAGCCCTGGACAGGGGCGTCGATACATTCAGTACTTC	CASSPGQGRRYIQYF
TRBJ2-2	NA	TRBV28	TRBD2	TGTGCCAGCAAAGCGGGAGGGCCCGCGAACACCGGGGAGCTGTTTTTT	CASKAGGPANTGELFF
TRBJ2-7	NA	TRBV19	NA	TGTGCCAGTAGTATAGATTCCCCTACCGGGAGATACGAGCAGTACTTC	CASSIDSPTGRYEQYF
TRBJ2-3	NA	TRBV4-2	TRBD2	TGTGCCAGCAGCCAAGAACTAGCGGGAGTAGATACGCAGTATTTT	CASSQELAGVDTQYF
TRBJ1-3	once	TRBV29-1	NA	TGCAGCGTTGTTGAGGGTTCGCAAGGAAACACCATATATTTT	CSVVEGSQGNTIYF
TRBJ1-3	NA	TRBV5-1	NA	TGCGCCAGCAGCCTACCAGGAAACACCATATATTTT	CASSLPGNTIYF
TRBJ1-5	NA	TRBV6-1	NA	TGTGCCAGCAGTGGGGGAAGGCAGCTCAATCAGCCCCAGCATTTT	CASSGGRQLNQPQHF
TRBJ2-1	once	TRBV6-4	NA	TGTGCCGCAATCCTCCCTAATGAGCAGTTCTTC	CAAILPNEQFF
TRBJ1-2	NA	TRBV5-6	NA	TGTGCCAGCAGCCGGGGAGCGCTTAACTATGGCTACACCTTC	CASSRGALNYGYTF